This record covers a single TCR beta chain. These data belong to a study of OX40 agonist ivuxolimab in advanced cancers. On the study more broadly: Ivuxolimab, an antibody acting as an agonist of OX40 (CD134), was used to treat patients. Patients receiving dose escalation had hepatocellular carcinoma, melanoma, renal cell or head and neck cancer.

CDR1 MNHEY and CDR2 SVGAGI come from the germline V gene. The ends were cut back, 5 bases at V and 1 base at J, with 12 bases in the middle. CDR3 length equals 15 residues. Clones were sequenced by immunoSEQ multiplex PCR, and TCRdb holds only the in-frame ones, with some missing. The table has tens of thousands of clones, around 86% seen once; the top ten hold 1.5% to 2%. Specimen: CD4+ or CD8+ T cells sorted from blood, collected in a trial of the OX40 agonist ivuxolimab. J is TRBJ1-5 and V is TRBV6-5; no clear D. The sequence came from an adult with an advanced solid tumor such as melanoma, head and neck, liver or kidney cancer. CDR3 in DNA: TGTGCCAGCAGTATAGACGGGTGGAGCAATCAGCCCCAGCATTTT. It codes for CASSIDGWSNQPQHF.